The T cell receptor (beta chain) under discussion was sequenced for a study of blood T cell repertoires in COVID-19. Clones were read by immunoSEQ multiplex PCR, and TCRdb kept only the in-frame ones, dropping some. The sample lists about 350,000 clones; more than 70% were seen once. Seattle patients were enrolled during active infection and followed longitudinally. Sequencing used peripheral blood. The sequence came from a woman aged 55-69 years with COVID-19, enrolled during active disease.

In DNA form, the CDR3 reads TGTGCCTGGAGTCACCGGAGGGGCTACACCTTC. Amino acid sequence: CAWSHRRGYTF. This rearrangement joins TRBV30 to TRBJ1-2; unclear D gene. V dropped 2 bases and J dropped 8 bases, with 9 bases sitting between them. This CDR3 is built from 11 residues. Germline lookup yields CDR1 GTSNPN and CDR2 SVGIG (reference sequence).